The rows below give T cell receptor beta chains drawn from one sample of a study of graft-versus-host responses after intestinal transplantation. Some clones are missing from TCRdb's copy, which holds only in-frame ones; the method was immunoSEQ multiplex PCR. The top ten clones hold 5.9% of a sample with 35,000 to 55,000 clones, around 93% of them seen once. Material: PBMCs, obtained around 800 days after a first intestinal transplant, on the day of a second. Source of these receptors: a human patient who received an intestinal transplant, so some T cells may come from the graft donor. CDR3s include the opening cysteine and the closing phenylalanine or tryptophan. A D gene is named only where the DNA matches it firmly.

CDR3: CAISDPGGRDEQYF
DNA: TGTGCCATCAGTGACCCGGGAGGTAGGGACGAGCAGTACTTC
D: TRBD2
V: TRBV10-3
J: TRBJ2-7

CDR3: CASSFWDRTYEQYF
DNA: TGTGCCAGCAGCTTCTGGGACAGGACGTACGAGCAGTACTTC
D: TRBD1
V: TRBV7-2
J: TRBJ2-7

CDR3: CASSFPSGYGYTF
DNA: TGTGCCAGCAGCTTTCCCTCGGGGTATGGCTACACCTTC
D: NA
V: TRBV7-9
J: TRBJ1-2

CDR3: CASSYSTPGRGNTIYF
DNA: TGTGCCAGCAGTTACTCCACCCCCGGGAGAGGAAACACCATATATTTT
D: NA
V: TRBV6-5
J: TRBJ1-3

CDR3: CASSLRAAGNTIYF
DNA: TGTGCCAGCAGCTTAAGGGCAGCGGGAAACACCATATATTTT
D: NA
V: TRBV7-9
J: TRBJ1-3

CDR3: CASSMPRRDNEQFF
DNA: TGTGCCAGTAGTATGCCCAGACGGGACAATGAGCAGTTCTTC
D: NA
V: TRBV19
J: TRBJ2-1

CDR3: CASSQVRTELSQETQYF
DNA: TGTGCCAGCAGCCAAGTAAGAACAGAACTCTCCCAAGAGACCCAGTACTTC
D: NA
V: TRBV14
J: TRBJ2-5

CDR3: CASSLSRGRRAFF
DNA: TGTGCCAGCAGCTTATCTCGGGGGAGGAGAGCTTTCTTT
D: NA
V: TRBV7-3
J: TRBJ1-1

CDR3: CASSDWTVWRVNTEAFF
DNA: TGTGCCAGCAGTGACTGGACAGTCTGGCGGGTCAACACCGAAGCTTTCTTT
D: NA
V: TRBV6-4
J: TRBJ1-1

CDR3: CASSLRGAAGELFF
DNA: TGTGCCAGCAGCTTAAGGGGGGCTGCCGGGGAGCTGTTTTTT
D: NA
V: TRBV11-3
J: TRBJ2-2